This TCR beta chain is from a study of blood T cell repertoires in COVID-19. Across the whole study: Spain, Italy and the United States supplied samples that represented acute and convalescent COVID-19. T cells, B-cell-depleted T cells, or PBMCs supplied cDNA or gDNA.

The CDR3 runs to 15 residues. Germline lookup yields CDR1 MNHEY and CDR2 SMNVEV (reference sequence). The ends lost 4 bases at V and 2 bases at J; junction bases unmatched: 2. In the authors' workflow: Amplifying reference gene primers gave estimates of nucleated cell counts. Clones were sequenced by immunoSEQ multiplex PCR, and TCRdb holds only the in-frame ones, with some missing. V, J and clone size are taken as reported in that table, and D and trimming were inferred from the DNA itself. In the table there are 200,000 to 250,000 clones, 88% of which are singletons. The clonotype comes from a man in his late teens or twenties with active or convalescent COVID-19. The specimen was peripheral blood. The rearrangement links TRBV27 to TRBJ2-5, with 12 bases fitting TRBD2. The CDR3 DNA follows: TGTGCCAGCAGTTATGGACTAGCGGGGCAAGAGACCCAGTACTTC. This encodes CASSYGLAGQETQYF.